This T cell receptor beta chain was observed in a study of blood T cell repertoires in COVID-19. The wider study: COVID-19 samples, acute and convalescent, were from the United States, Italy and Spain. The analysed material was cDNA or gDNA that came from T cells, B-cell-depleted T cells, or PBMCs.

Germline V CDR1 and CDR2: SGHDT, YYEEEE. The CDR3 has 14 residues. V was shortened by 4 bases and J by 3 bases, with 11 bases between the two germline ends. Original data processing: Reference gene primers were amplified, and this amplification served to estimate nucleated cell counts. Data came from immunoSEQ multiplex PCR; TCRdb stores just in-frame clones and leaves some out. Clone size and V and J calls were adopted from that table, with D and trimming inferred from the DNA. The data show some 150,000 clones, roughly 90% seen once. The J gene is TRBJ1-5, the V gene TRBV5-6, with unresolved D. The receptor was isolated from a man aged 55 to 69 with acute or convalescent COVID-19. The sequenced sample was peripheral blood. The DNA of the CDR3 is TGTGCCAGCAGCCTGAGACGACTCAATCAGCCCCAGCATTTT. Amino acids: CASSLRRLNQPQHF.